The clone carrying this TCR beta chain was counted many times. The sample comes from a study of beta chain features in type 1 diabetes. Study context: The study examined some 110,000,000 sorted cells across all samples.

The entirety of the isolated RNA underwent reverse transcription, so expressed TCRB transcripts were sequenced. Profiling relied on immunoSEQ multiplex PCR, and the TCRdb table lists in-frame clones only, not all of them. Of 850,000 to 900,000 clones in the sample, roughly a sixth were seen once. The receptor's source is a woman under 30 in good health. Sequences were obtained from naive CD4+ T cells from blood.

The CDR3 is CASSKAEYGYTF. The DNA of the CDR3 is TGTGCCAGCAGCAAAGCTGAATATGGCTACACCTTC. The chain couples TRBV21-1 to TRBJ1-2. TRBV21-1 is a listed pseudogene. The CDR3 is 12 residues long.